The source of this T cell receptor beta chain is a study of metastatic and nonmetastatic thyroid tumors. Study-level background: Malignant and benign thyroid patients had repertoires compared in peripheral blood and tumor or nodule tissue.

Remarks on this clone: Its antigen is currently unknown. The junction departs from the called germline gene at one end, perhaps through a read error.

Findings and caveats of the study: In blood and tumor, TCR beta diversity was reportedly significantly higher in malignant thyroid tumors than in benign nodules.

CDR3 length: 14 residues. Methods used by the authors: Clinicopathological groups differed in CDR3, with these differences serving to build a distant-metastasis classifier for papillary thyroid cancer. TCRdb reprocessed the PCR reads via MiXCR. The V and J calls were not made by the authors but by TCRdb's processing. The profile shows 9,000 to 9,500 clones, roughly 30% of them singletons. Nobody among the patients had been given any treatment before thyroid surgery. The chain combines TRBV12-3 or TRBV12-4 with TRBJ2-1; D gene unclear. Sequencing input: adjacent normal tissue. The clonotype comes from a female donor with papillary thyroid cancer or a benign thyroid nodule (not recorded which). Some clones in this sample may be carry-over from other donors' samples. In nucleotides, the CDR3 is TGTGCTAGCAGTTTTCATCAAGGCGGCGATGAGCAGTTCTTC. This codes for CASSFHQGGDEQFF.